This T cell receptor beta chain was retrieved from a study of identical twins. The CDR3 covers 15 residues. V lost 1 base and J lost 0, with 8 bases in between. CDR1 and CDR2 (germline): SGHRS, YFSETQ. Each CDR3 protein gets one entry after TCRdb re-called the 5' RACE reads with MiXCR. The sample lists 450,000 to 600,000 distinct CDR3 sequences, about 20% occurring once. Study-level results: Monozygotic twin pairs showed more out-of-frame TCR alpha sharing than models estimated. Abundant cord blood beta clonotypes carried fewer insertions; memory repertoires showed none. For zero-insertion analyses, partial confounding could come from invariant MAIT and iNKT cells.

With regard to this clonotype: Its antigen remains unidentified.

These same data were also listed under a study on yellow fever vaccine responses in identical twins. That work adds: Reportedly, the response of twins' T cells to the vaccine seemed partly convergent, partly personalized.

The J gene is TRBJ2-1, the V gene TRBV5-1, with D uncertain. The origin of this receptor is a woman aged 18-29 years in good health. Sequenced sample: CD4+ T cells sorted from blood. The CDR3 coding sequence is TGCGCCAGCAGCTTGTGGTTGAGCTCCTACAATGAGCAGTTCTTC. It is translated as CASSLWLSSYNEQFF.